The present T cell receptor beta chain was sequenced within a study of cytomegalovirus exposure and HLA in healthy donors (dated by TCRdb to about 2017). Some background on the complete study: An earlier analysis of roughly 500 of the donors reported 250 to 300 Gb of sequence data and about 100 million unique TCR beta sequences from about 179 million T cells. Every discovery cohort repertoire had been produced on one sequencing platform. Several DR-DQ haplotypes were treated as single units for association and clustering because of strong linkage in the cohort. In the later analysis, no new phenotypic data were used to find candidate immune exposures; instead, reliance was placed on TCR beta sequences and their occurrence across donors. Among about 400 genotyped donors of the cohort, an average of roughly 230,000 unique TCR beta nucleotide sequences was sequenced per donor, of which roughly 18% were non-productive. Donor age, sex, ethnicity and CMV serostatus were compiled together with the repertoire data. About 300 gigabases of sequencing data and tens of millions of unique TCR sequences were included in an early release covering over 600 HLA-typed donors. To decide whether each TCR beta V gene segment behaved as functional or pseudogenic, an earlier analysis of approximately 590 of the donors relied on high-throughput TCR beta sequencing. Among the roughly 390 genotyped donors, approximately 81% belonged to the genetic ancestry cluster associated with self-reported Caucasian donors. A later analysis re-analyzed previously published TCR beta repertoires from approximately 700 donors and added high-resolution HLA genotyping to study TCR occurrence patterns. The study combined high-throughput TCR immunosequencing, statistical association of individual TCRs with disease status, and machine learning to predict cytomegalovirus infection status. The study profiled the T cell repertoires of hundreds of subjects by immunosequencing and related them to cytomegalovirus serostatus. Both class I and class II loci were covered by HLA typing, at four-digit resolution. The aim of the study was to test whether cataloging public T cell receptors could identify signatures of past pathogen exposure. A later genetic analysis used genome-wide SNP genotypes for about 60% of the 666 donors, treating that subset as a discovery cohort. Along with the approximately 620-subject first cohort, a separate validation cohort of over 90 different subjects was used. The number of donors typed differed by locus, with about 629-630 for A, B, C, DRB1 and DQB1, more than 500 for DQA1, over 600 for DPA1, and some 440 for DPB1.

The cohort comprised around 700 healthy bone marrow donors. Cohort members were all nominally healthy when sampled, although unrecorded immune exposures were likely present. The donor was CMV seropositive and belonged to the group of some 290 seropositive cohort members. A peripheral blood sample was provided by each donor, and peripheral blood mononuclear cells were used for TCR beta sequencing. Genomic DNA was extracted from the blood cell samples with the Qiagen DNeasy Blood Extraction Kit. What the research found in general, with its limitations: It was suggested by the authors that the approach could potentially be generalized to other disease states and immunological phenotypes. In vitro tests confirmed that a few of the cytomegalovirus-associated TCR beta chains recognize cytomegalovirus antigens. In a later genetic analysis, fewer N-insertions in productive TCRs were reported among donors in an Asian-associated ancestry cluster than the roughly 700-donor mean. A further reported finding was that TCR beta sequences accurately predicted the HLA-A and HLA-B alleles for most subjects in the first cohort. In a later analysis, HLA-associated TCR beta chains showed more clonal expansion and lower generation probabilities than non-associated chains that were equally common. Cytomegalovirus status was reported to be diagnosed by the classifier with high specificity and sensitivity in both the original and validation cohorts. Because some donors lacked HLA typing at each locus, the association tests relied only on the typed subset. Some IMGT-functional V segments, including TRBV6-2 and TRBV6-3, could not be told apart with the 87-base-pair reads, so those segments were excluded. A later analysis found that TCR association rates varied across HLA loci, with DRB1 alleles showing the most associated TCRs and HLA-C alleles the fewest. Immune exposure information for the cohort was limited to CMV serostatus. In a later analysis, most CMV-associated TCR beta chains were found to appear HLA-restricted, with HLA associations seemingly driven largely by CMV exposure. Because counts were too low, about 17 rarely observed V segments, including chromosome 9 orphons, were excluded from the earlier analysis of 587 of the donors. A later analysis reported that several top co-occurrence clusters appeared linked to parvovirus B19, influenza, CMV and Epstein-Barr virus. In an earlier analysis of around 600 of the donors, most TCR beta V segments were observed in productive rearrangements about 90% or about 30% of the time, broadly matching IMGT annotations. Specific HLA alleles were associated with over 15,000 TCR beta sequences at a false discovery rate of 0.05 in a later analysis. When HLA alleles, especially DR and DQ, strongly co-occurred, attributing TCR associations to individual alleles was difficult. This cohort had only TCR beta chains sequenced, and the lack of alpha or paired-chain data limited which features could be detected. The presence/absence analyses assumed that sequencing depth was roughly uniform across donors, and that assumption may not be true. While some public TCRs were present in many individuals, most TCR sequences turned up only very rarely across donors. Correlated functional status among segregating V segments might be attributable to linkage disequilibrium, but an unknown experimental factor could not be ruled out. A total of about 150 TCR beta chains were listed by the study as associated with cytomegalovirus. The sequencing pipeline was judged likely to have produced a cluster of highly shared sequence variants as a technical artifact. An association between a missense DCLRE1C variant and V-gene and J-gene trimming of TCR beta chains was found in a later genetic analysis and replicated in an independent cohort.

Notes on this clone: The target of this receptor is not known. Within one base of it there is no much larger clone, and no base qualities were kept.

Library method: the immunoSEQ multiplex PCR assay. A mixture of 60 forward primers for TCR Vbeta segments and 13 reverse primers for TCR Jbeta segments was used in the multiplex PCR. The CDR3 region of rearranged TCR beta genes was amplified from genomic DNA by a multiplex PCR assay. Amplified TCR beta libraries were sequenced as 87-base-pair reads on the Illumina HiSeq System. The source study handled its data this way. A later analysis tallied roughly 80 million unique TCR beta chains across the 550 to 850 repertoires, and roughly 11 million of those chains were shared by two or more donors. To remove PCR and sequencing errors, raw reads were error-corrected and collapsed into unique sequences using a nearest-neighbor algorithm that merged closely related sequences. CDR3 sequences were aligned to IMGT reference sequences to assign V, D and J gene segments. For a sequence to be retained, at least a six-nucleotide match to both a V gene segment and a J gene segment was required. Rearrangements were called productive when the CDR3 lacked stop codons and stayed in frame with V and J; all others were non-productive. CDR3 was defined according to IMGT convention as the region running from the second conserved V-encoded cysteine to the conserved J-encoded phenylalanine. In an earlier analysis of approximately 590 of the donors, sequences lacking an unambiguous match to a single V gene segment were excluded. An earlier analysis of almost 600 of the donors classified V segments as functional when productive rearrangements were above 56.7% and as segregating when the standard deviation between donors was above 5%. A statistical classification framework was developed to diagnose cytomegalovirus status using the catalog of TCR beta chain sequences. In a later analysis, V and J genes were assigned by comparing TCR nucleotide sequences against IMGT/GENE-DB human TR gene sequences. Using the TCRdist pipeline, a later analysis assigned CDR3 sequences along with most-parsimonious VDJ recombination scenarios. A later analysis defined each TCR beta chain by its CDR3 amino acid sequence plus V-gene family, and excluded reads lacking a unique V-gene family. In a later analysis, 500 to 700 highly shared, low-generation-probability nucleotide sequences were removed to address suspected cross-contamination and a sequencing artifact. For each public chain, a later analysis derived a clonal expansion index from normalized ranks of inferred template counts within each repertoire. Generation probabilities in a later analysis came from a VDJ recombination model fitted to out-of-frame rearrangements, and those results were checked against IGoR. In a later analysis, TCR-TCR, TCR-HLA and TCR-CMV co-occurrence was scored with hypergeometric tests, and a repertoire-size bias correction was applied to TCR pairs. To estimate false discovery rates, a later analysis permuted the HLA or CMV assignments 20 times. In a later analysis, co-occurring TCRs were grouped using DBSCAN, with TCRdist sequence similarity added in when clustering inside HLA-allele-positive subsets. Co-occurrence clustering excluded repertoires with fewer than 30,000 or more than 120,000 public chains, plus five with anomalous nucleotide sharing. TCRdb mirrors the immuneACCESS table, restricted to in-frame sequences. Some clones are absent from its copies; in checked studies, under half trace to an unresolved V gene, and the reason for the others is unknown. V and J calls and clone size come straight from that table; D and trimming were deduced from the DNA. Counted in this sample were 170,000 or so clones; around 78% of them appeared once. The top ten hold roughly an eighth of the sample.

From cysteine to phenylalanine, the CDR3 is 19 amino acids long. Of the read, only the CDR3 DNA is kept; its 57 bases are in frame from base 1. V loses 4 bases, J loses 0 bases, and the germline ends lie 24 bases apart. CDR1 MNHEY and CDR2 SMNVEV are derived from the germline V gene (reference sequence). The V and J genes are TRBV27 and TRBJ1-1; TRBD1 is possibly the D segment (6 matching bases). The source is a woman aged 45-59 years in good health and CMV-seropositive. Sequencing was carried out using PBMCs. The CDR3 sequence is CASSSLYGGATGMNTEAFF. The sequenced DNA is TGTGCCAGCAGTTCTCTTTATGGGGGGGCCACCGGAATGAACACTGAAGCTTTCTTT.